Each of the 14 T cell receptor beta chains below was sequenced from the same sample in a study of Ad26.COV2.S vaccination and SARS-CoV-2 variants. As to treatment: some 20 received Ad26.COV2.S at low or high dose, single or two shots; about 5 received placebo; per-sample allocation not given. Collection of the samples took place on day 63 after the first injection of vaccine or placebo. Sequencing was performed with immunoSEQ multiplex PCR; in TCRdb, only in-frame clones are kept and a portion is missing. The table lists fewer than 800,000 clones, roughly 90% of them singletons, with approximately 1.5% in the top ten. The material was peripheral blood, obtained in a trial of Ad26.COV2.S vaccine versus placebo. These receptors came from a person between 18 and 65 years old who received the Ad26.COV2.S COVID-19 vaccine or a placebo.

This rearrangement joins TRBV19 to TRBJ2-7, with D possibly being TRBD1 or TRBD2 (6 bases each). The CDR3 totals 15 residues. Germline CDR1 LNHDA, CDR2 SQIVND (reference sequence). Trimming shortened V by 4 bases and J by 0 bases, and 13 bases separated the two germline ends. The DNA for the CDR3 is TGTGCCAGTAGTACATCGTGGGGGGCCTCCTACGAGCAGTACTTC. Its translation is CASSTSWGASYEQYF.

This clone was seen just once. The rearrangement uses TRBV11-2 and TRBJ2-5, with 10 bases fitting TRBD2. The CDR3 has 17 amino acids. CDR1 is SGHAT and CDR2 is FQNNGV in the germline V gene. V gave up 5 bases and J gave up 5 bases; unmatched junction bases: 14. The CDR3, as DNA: TGTGCCAGCAGCGAAGGTCAGCGGGGGGGTCCTTGGGAGACCCAGTACTTC. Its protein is CASSEGQRGGPWETQYF.

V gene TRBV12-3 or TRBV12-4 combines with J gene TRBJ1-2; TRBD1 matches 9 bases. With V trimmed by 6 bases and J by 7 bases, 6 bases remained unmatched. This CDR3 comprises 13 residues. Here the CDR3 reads CASSRWTGAGYTF. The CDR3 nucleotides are TGTGCCAGCAGCCGTTGGACAGGGGCTGGCTACACCTTC.

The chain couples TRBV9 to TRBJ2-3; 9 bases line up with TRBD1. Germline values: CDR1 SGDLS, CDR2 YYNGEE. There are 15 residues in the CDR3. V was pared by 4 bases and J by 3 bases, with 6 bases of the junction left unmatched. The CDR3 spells CASSNTGGWTDTQYF. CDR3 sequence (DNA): TGTGCCAGCAGCAATACAGGGGGCTGGACAGATACGCAGTATTTT.

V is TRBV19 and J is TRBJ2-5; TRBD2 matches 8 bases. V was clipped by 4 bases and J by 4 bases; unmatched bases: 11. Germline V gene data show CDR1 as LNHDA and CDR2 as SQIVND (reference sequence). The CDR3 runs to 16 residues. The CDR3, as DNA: TGTGCCAGTAGTAAGGACGCGGGGGGTTGGGCAGAGACCCAGTACTTC. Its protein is CASSKDAGGWAETQYF.

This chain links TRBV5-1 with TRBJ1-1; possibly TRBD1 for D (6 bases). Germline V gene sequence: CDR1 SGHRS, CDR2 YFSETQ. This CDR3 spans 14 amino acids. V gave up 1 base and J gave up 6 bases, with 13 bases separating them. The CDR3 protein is CASSLTSGAPEAFF. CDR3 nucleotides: TGCGCCAGCAGCTTGACCTCAGGGGCCCCTGAAGCTTTCTTT.

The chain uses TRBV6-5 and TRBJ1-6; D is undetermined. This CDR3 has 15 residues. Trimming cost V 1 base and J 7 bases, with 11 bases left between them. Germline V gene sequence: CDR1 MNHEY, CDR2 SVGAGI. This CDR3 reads CASSYWVRANSPLHF. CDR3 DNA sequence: TGTGCCAGCAGTTACTGGGTTAGAGCAAATTCACCCCTCCACTTT.

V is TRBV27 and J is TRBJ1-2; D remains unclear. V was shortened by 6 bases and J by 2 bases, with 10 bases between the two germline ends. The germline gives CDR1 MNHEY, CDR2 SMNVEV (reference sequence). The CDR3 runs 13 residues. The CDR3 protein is CASRSGVNYGYTF. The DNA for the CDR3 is TGTGCCAGCAGGTCCGGGGTGAACTATGGCTACACCTTC.

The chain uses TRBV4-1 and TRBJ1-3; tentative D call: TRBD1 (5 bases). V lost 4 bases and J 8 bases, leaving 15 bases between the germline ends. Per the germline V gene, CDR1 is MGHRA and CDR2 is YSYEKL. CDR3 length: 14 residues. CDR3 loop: CASSPRQQGDTIYF. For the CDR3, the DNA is TGCGCCAGCAGCCCTAGACAGCAGGGCGACACCATATATTTT.

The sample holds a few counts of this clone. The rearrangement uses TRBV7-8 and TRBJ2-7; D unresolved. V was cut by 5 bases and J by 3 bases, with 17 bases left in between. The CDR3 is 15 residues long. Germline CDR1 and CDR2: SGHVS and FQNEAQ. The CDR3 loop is CASSPTVGLVYEQYF. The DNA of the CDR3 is TGTGCCAGCAGCCCGACCGTGGGCTTGGTCTACGAGCAGTACTTC. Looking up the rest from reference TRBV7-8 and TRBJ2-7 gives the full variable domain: GAGVSQSPRYKVAKRGQDVALRCDPISGHVSLFWYQQALGQGPEFLTYFQNEAQLDKSGLPSDRFFAERPEGSVSTLKIQRTQQEDSAVYLCASSPTVGLVYEQYFGPGTRLTVT.

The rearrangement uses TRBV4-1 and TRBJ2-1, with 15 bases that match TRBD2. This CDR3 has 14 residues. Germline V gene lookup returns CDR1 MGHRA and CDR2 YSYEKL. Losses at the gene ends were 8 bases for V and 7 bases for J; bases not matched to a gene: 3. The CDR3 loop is CASAGTSGGNEQFF. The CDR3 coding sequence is TGCGCCAGCGCGGGGACTAGCGGGGGGAATGAGCAGTTCTTC.

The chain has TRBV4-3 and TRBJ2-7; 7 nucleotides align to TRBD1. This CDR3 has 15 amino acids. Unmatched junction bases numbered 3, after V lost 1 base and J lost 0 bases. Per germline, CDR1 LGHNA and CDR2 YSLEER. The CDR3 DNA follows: TGCGCCAGCAGCCAAGTGACAGGGAGCTCCTACGAGCAGTACTTC. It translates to CASSQVTGSSYEQYF.

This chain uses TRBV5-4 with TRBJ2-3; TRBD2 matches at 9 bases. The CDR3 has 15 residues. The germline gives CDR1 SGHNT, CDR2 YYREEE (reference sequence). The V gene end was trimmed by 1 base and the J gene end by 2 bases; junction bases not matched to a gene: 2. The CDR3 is CASSLLAGTTDTQYF. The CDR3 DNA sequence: TGTGCCAGCAGCTTGCTAGCGGGAACCACAGATACGCAGTATTTT.

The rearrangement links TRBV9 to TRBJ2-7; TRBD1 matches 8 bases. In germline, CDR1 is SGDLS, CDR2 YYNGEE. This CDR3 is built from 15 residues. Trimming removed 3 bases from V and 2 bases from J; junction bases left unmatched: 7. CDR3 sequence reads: CASSAGQGSPYEQYF. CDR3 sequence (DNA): TGTGCCAGCAGCGCTGGACAGGGAAGCCCCTACGAGCAGTACTTC. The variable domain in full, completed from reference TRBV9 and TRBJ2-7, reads DSGVTQTPKHLITATGQRVTLRCSPRSGDLSVYWYQQSLDQGLQFLIQYYNGEERAKGNILERFSAQQFPDLHSELNLSSLELGDSALYFCASSAGQGSPYEQYFGPGTRLTVT.